This T cell receptor (beta chain) was observed in a study of blood T cell repertoires in COVID-19. During active infection, Seattle patients enrolled and were then monitored through disease. V dropped 1 base and J dropped 4 bases, with 11 bases sitting between them. CDR3 length: 14 residues. Germline-derived CDR1 and CDR2 are SGHRS and YFSETQ. Assay: immunoSEQ multiplex PCR; the TCRdb copy retains only in-frame clones and omits some. The table shows 300,000 to 400,000 clones, with about nine tenths occurring only once. J is TRBJ1-1 and V is TRBV5-1; D unclear. Sequenced sample: peripheral blood. This TCR was recovered from a man aged 30 to 39 with COVID-19, enrolled during active disease. DNA of the CDR3: TGCGCCAGCAGCTTGCCTCTTGAGGGCACTGAAGCTTTCTTT. Encoded protein: CASSLPLEGTEAFF.